Below are 22 T cell receptor beta chains sequenced from a single sample in a study of shared clonotypes between healthy human individuals. Naive CD8 populations comprised CD45RO-negative cells positively selected for CCR7, excluding terminally differentiated effector memory CD45RA+ cells. Using immunoSEQ multiplex PCR, the repertoire was profiled, and TCRdb retains in-frame clones only, with some absent. This table has about 820,000 clones, over 90% appearing once. The sequenced sample was naive CD8+ T cells sorted from blood. The receptors were sampled from a man under 40 in good health.

This clone has a handful of counts. This may stem from a read error, because a much larger clone lies one nucleotide away. The chain joins TRBV16 to TRBJ2-7; possibly TRBD1 for D (6 bases). CDR3 length: 13 amino acids. V was cut by 4 bases and J by 3 bases, with 10 bases left in between. Germline V gives CDR1 KGHSY, CDR2 FQNENV. CDR3 sequence reads: CASSPGHLYEQYF. CDR3 in DNA: TGTGCCAGCAGCCCGGGACATCTCTACGAGCAGTACTTC. Full variable domain (remainder filled in from reference TRBV16 and TRBJ2-7): GEEVAQTPKHLVRGEGQKAKLYCAPIKGHSYVFWYQQVLKNEFKFLISFQNENVFDETGMPKERFSAKCLPNSPCSLEIQATKLEDSAVYFCASSPGHLYEQYFGPGTRLTVT.

This clone occurred a few times. V is TRBV29-1 and J is TRBJ2-2; no firm D call. CDR1 is SQVTM and CDR2 is ANQGSEA in the germline V gene. This CDR3 region has 11 residues. Trimming took 7 bases from V and 4 from J, leaving 7 bases between them. The CDR3 DNA reads TGCAGCGCCCAGGCCACCGGGGAGCTGTTTTTT. This sequence encodes CSAQATGELFF.

This chain joins TRBV6-5 and TRBJ2-5; 12 bases are a match to TRBD2. Germline trimming cut 4 bases from V and 5 bases from J; bases unmatched to any gene: 8. Germline CDR1 and CDR2: MNHEY and SVGAGI. The CDR3 sequence is 16 residues long. CDR3 nucleotides: TGTGCCAGCAGTTCTAGCGGGAGGGGAGGTTTTGAGACCCAGTACTTC. Its protein is CASSSSGRGGFETQYF.

Of note for this clone: Other DNA sequences in this specimen translate into the identical CDR3. This chain joins TRBV29-1 and TRBJ1-1; D unclear. V was shortened by 4 bases and J by 1 base, with 4 bases between the two germline ends. The CDR3 length is 11 residues. Germline V gene lookup returns CDR1 SQVTM and CDR2 ANQGSEA. CDR3 nucleotides: TGCAGCGTTGTCGCGAACACTGAAGCTTTCTTT. Its translation is CSVVANTEAFF.

The chain uses TRBV28 and TRBJ2-7; 9 bases are a match to TRBD2. The V gene's germline CDR1 is MDHEN and CDR2 SYDVKM. The CDR3 is made up of 16 amino acids. V dropped 7 bases and J dropped 2; count of bases not matched to a gene: 12. The CDR3 reads CASNPWREGITYEQYF. In nucleotides, the CDR3 is TGTGCCAGCAACCCCTGGCGGGAGGGAATCACCTACGAGCAGTACTTC.

V and J are TRBV18 and TRBJ2-7, with unresolved D. V lost 0 bases and J 2 bases, leaving 11 bases between the germline ends. CDR3 size: 15 residues. Germline V gene data show CDR1 as KGHSH and CDR2 as LQKENI. The CDR3 here is CASSPPTGGAYEQYF. The CDR3 bases are TGTGCCAGCTCACCACCGACGGGTGGGGCCTACGAGCAGTACTTC.

The chain is built from TRBV28 and TRBJ1-2; 7 bases align to TRBD1. Losses at the gene ends were 6 bases for V and 8 bases for J; bases not matched to a gene: 9. The CDR3 is 13 amino acids. Germline CDR1 is MDHEN and CDR2 is SYDVKM. This CDR3 reads CASRFRDRDGYTF. The CDR3 nucleotides read TGTGCCAGCAGATTTCGCGACAGGGACGGCTACACCTTC.

This clone is labeled medium-sized (0.01 to 0.1%). The chain couples TRBV4-3 to TRBJ2-1; 10 bases fit TRBD1. This CDR3 contains 16 residues. Germline V CDR1 and CDR2: LGHNA, YSLEER. After removal of 5 bases from V and 4 bases from J, the junction contained 8 bases not matched to a gene. CDR3 loop: CASSEKDRGGYNEQFF. CDR3 bases: TGCGCCAGCAGCGAGAAGGACAGGGGGGGTTACAATGAGCAGTTCTTC.

The chain has TRBV7-6 and TRBJ2-1, with 8 bases lining up with TRBD2. The germline gives CDR1 SGHVS, CDR2 FNYEAQ. The CDR3 contains 18 residues. The V and J ends lost 2 bases and 6 bases, in that order; junction bases with no gene match: 15. The CDR3 here is CASSLTGLLGLGSNEQFF. Written as DNA, the CDR3 is TGTGCCAGCAGCTTAACAGGACTGTTGGGACTAGGATCCAATGAGCAGTTCTTC.

The chain combines TRBV5-1 with TRBJ2-7; 11 positions match TRBD2. From germline, CDR1 is SGHRS and CDR2 YFSETQ. V lost 4 bases to trimming and J lost 3 bases; unmatched junction nucleotides: 3. CDR3 length: 14 residues. The CDR3 DNA is TGCGCCAGCAGCGTCGGGACTAGCGGCTACGAGCAGTACTTC. Protein: CASSVGTSGYEQYF. The full variable domain, completed using reference TRBV5-1 and TRBJ2-7, is KAGVTQTPRYLIKTRGQQVTLSCSPISGHRSVSWYQQTPGQGLQFLFEYFSETQRNKGNFPGRFSGRQFSNSRSEMNVSTLELGDSALYLCASSVGTSGYEQYFGPGTRLTVT.

The chain is built from TRBV27 and TRBJ2-7; D gene unclear. Germline CDR1 is MNHEY and CDR2 is SMNVEV (reference sequence). Trimming took off 6 bases at V and 1 base at J, with 13 bases between the two ends. CDR3 size: 14 residues. The CDR3 DNA reads as TGTGCCAGCAGACCGGAAGGCTTTTCCTACGAGCAGTACTTC. Residues: CASRPEGFSYEQYF.

The CDR3 sequence: CASSEDGGETQYF. The CDR3, as DNA: TGTGCCAGCAGTGAAGACGGGGGTGAGACCCAGTACTTC. This chain uses TRBV6-1 with TRBJ2-5; possibly TRBD2 for D (6 bases). The CDR3 extends over 13 amino acids. Germline values: CDR1 MNHNS, CDR2 SASEGT. V shed 1 base and J shed 5 bases, with 8 bases lying between them.

The chain links TRBV7-9 to TRBJ2-7; D is possibly TRBD1 (5 bases). Germline assignment: CDR1 SEHNR and CDR2 FQNEAQ (reference sequence). Trimming took 2 bases from V and 4 from J, leaving 15 bases between them. This CDR3 has 15 amino acids. CDR3 protein: CASSLSIGQGYEQYF. CDR3 bases: TGTGCCAGCAGCTTATCAATTGGGCAGGGATACGAGCAGTACTTC.

This clone was seen a single time. V and J are TRBV13 and TRBJ2-7; 10 positions agree with TRBD2. Germline assignment: CDR1 PRHDT and CDR2 FYEKMQ (reference sequence). V trimming: 5 bases; J trimming: 0 bases; junction bases outside the gene matches: 16. The CDR3 extends over 19 amino acids. The CDR3 coding sequence is TGTGCCAGCAGCCTATACTCCGGGACTAGCGCCTATCTCTCCTACGAGCAGTACTTC. Residues: CASSLYSGTSAYLSYEQYF.

This chain joins TRBV7-9 and TRBJ1-2; a weak D match, TRBD1 (5 bases). Trimming took 3 bases from V and 2 from J, leaving 13 bases between them. The germline V gene encodes CDR1 SEHNR and CDR2 FQNEAQ (reference sequence). CDR3 length: 15 amino acids. The CDR3 coding sequence is TGTGCCAGCAGCTTCAGGGCCAGCGGGAACTATGGCTACACCTTC. Protein sequence: CASSFRASGNYGYTF. Using reference TRBV7-9 and TRBJ1-2 for the parts outside the CDR3, the full variable domain is DTGVSQNPRHKITKRGQNVTFRCDPISEHNRLYWYRQTLGQGPEFLTYFQNEAQLEKSRLLSDRFSAERPKGSFSTLEIQRTEQGDSAMYLCASSFRASGNYGYTFGSGTRLTVV.

This chain uses TRBV11-2 with TRBJ2-7; 10 positions agree with TRBD1. The germline gives CDR1 SGHAT, CDR2 FQNNGV. V gave up 1 base and J gave up 2 bases; unmatched junction bases: 5. The CDR3 runs 16 residues. The CDR3 region is CASSLGGTGVTYEQYF. CDR3 nucleotide sequence: TGTGCCAGCAGCTTAGGGGGGACAGGGGTTACCTACGAGCAGTACTTC.

For this clone: The same CDR3 also results from other DNA sequences found in this sample. The chain employs TRBV27 and TRBJ2-1, with D perhaps TRBD2 (5 bases). The CDR3 contains 14 residues. The V end lost 4 bases, the J end lost 0 bases, and 7 bases lay between the germline ends. Germline-derived CDR1 and CDR2 are MNHEY and SMNVEV (reference sequence). The CDR3 reads CASSSLASYNEQFF. CDR3 nucleotide sequence: TGTGCCAGCAGTTCGCTAGCCTCCTACAATGAGCAGTTCTTC.

The chain joins TRBV11-2 to TRBJ1-5; tentatively, D is TRBD1 (6 bases). V was cut by 2 bases and J by 0 bases, with 11 bases left in between. The length of the CDR3 is 16 residues. The V gene's germline CDR1 is SGHAT and CDR2 FQNNGV. The CDR3 sequence is CASSLRAGDSNQPQHF. The CDR3 DNA reads as TGTGCCAGCAGCTTAAGGGCAGGGGATAGCAATCAGCCCCAGCATTTT.

In this sample, this clone turned up a few times. The chain combines TRBV18 with TRBJ2-7, with D unresolved. Germline CDR1 reads KGHSH; CDR2 reads LQKENI. The CDR3 has 16 amino acids. Trimming shortened V by 5 bases and J by 0 bases, and 17 bases separated the two germline ends. The CDR3 DNA reads TGTGCCAGCTCATGGATGGACGCAGCCTTCTCCTACGAGCAGTACTTC. It encodes CASSWMDAAFSYEQYF.

The rearrangement uses TRBV7-8 and TRBJ1-4; D unresolved. Trimming pared 2 bases from V and 6 bases from J, leaving 13 bases between. CDR1 SGHVS and CDR2 FQNEAQ come from the germline V gene. This CDR3 is built from 15 residues. The CDR3 DNA reads TGTGCCAGCAGCTTACCTAGGGCCTTCGATGAAAAACTGTTTTTT. It encodes CASSLPRAFDEKLFF.

The sample holds one count of this clone. The V call is TRBV29-1, the J call TRBJ2-7; D unclear. CDR1 and CDR2 (germline): SQVTM, ANQGSEA. There are 14 residues in the CDR3. The ends were cut back, 3 bases at V and 1 base at J, with 13 bases in the middle. The CDR3 DNA is TGCAGCGTTGAGGGAATAACGGAGTCCTACGAGCAGTACTTC. This codes for CSVEGITESYEQYF.

The chain carries TRBV30 and TRBJ1-5; TRBD1 matches at 7 bases. Germline V gives CDR1 GTSNPN, CDR2 SVGIG (reference sequence). Trimming at V came to 0 bases and at J to 3 bases, leaving 8 bases not matched to a gene. The CDR3 spans 16 residues. The CDR3 coding sequence is TGTGCCTGGAGTGTCCCCTATGACAGGGACAATCAGCCCCAGCATTTT. This gives the protein CAWSVPYDRDNQPQHF.